The sequence of this T cell receptor (beta chain) was determined in a study of neurological immune-mediated disorders. Study outcomes and limitations: HTLV-1-associated myelopathy had the most TCR clonal expansion, whereas multiple sclerosis had the least (lower than in healthy controls).

TCRdb re-derived calls from the 5' RACE reads in MiXCR, one entry per CDR3 protein. The sample includes 45,000 to 55,000 distinct CDR3 sequences, under 13% seen only once; the top ten take around 21%. Germline V gene sequence: CDR1 SEHNR, CDR2 FQNEAQ (reference sequence). V was clipped by 7 bases and J by 4 bases, with 13 bases between them. This CDR3 has 13 residues. This clonotype has ten or more counts. Its antigen remains unidentified. Input material: PBMCs. This TCR was sampled from a woman aged 40 to 50 with HTLV-1-associated myelopathy (HAM/TSP). This chain links TRBV7-9 with TRBJ1-2; D might be TRBD1 (6 bases). The DNA of the CDR3 is TGTGCCAGCACTTTCCAGGGGAGCTATGGCTACACCTTC. Translation: CASTFQGSYGYTF. Full variable domain (outside the CDR3, taken from reference TRBV7-9 and TRBJ1-2): DTGVSQNPRHKITKRGQNVTFRCDPISEHNRLYWYRQTLGQGPEFLTYFQNEAQLEKSRLLSDRFSAERPKGSFSTLEIQRTEQGDSAMYLCASTFQGSYGYTFGSGTRLTVV.